These 14 T cell receptor beta chains were all obtained from the same sample, sequenced in a study of cytomegalovirus exposure and HLA in healthy donors. PCR involved 60 Vbeta and 13 Jbeta primers. The protocol was immunoSEQ multiplex PCR, while the TCRdb copy is restricted to in-frame clones and leaves out a portion. The sample holds some 220,000 clones, approximately 80% seen once. Sequencing input: PBMCs. These receptors were taken from a woman in her thirties or forties in good health and CMV-seronegative.

The chain employs TRBV4-2 and TRBJ2-7, with a weak D call TRBD1 (5 bases). Trimming cost V 4 bases and J 3 bases, with 7 bases left between them. Germline lookup yields CDR1 LGHNA and CDR2 YNFKEQ. CDR3 size: 12 residues. CDR3 nucleotides: TGTGCCAGCAGCCTCGACAGCTACGAGCAGTACTTC. Translation: CASSLDSYEQYF.

This clone has a single count. Distinct nucleotide sequences in the sample also encode this CDR3. The CDR3 nucleotides read TGTGCCTGGAGTCCCGGGGGGGAGACCCAGTACTTC. Amino acids: CAWSPGGETQYF. This sequence joins TRBV30 and TRBJ2-5, with 7 nucleotides matching TRBD2. Germline V gene lookup returns CDR1 GTSNPN and CDR2 SVGIG (reference sequence). The length of the CDR3 is 12 residues. The V segment lost 2 bases and the J segment 5 bases; nucleotides outside the gene matches: 2.

This sequence joins TRBV5-4 and TRBJ2-1, with 9 bases aligning to TRBD2. V shed 4 bases, J shed 7 bases, and the junction held 9 bases outside the gene matches. CDR1 is SGHNT and CDR2 is YYREEE in the germline V gene (reference sequence). This CDR3 is 15 amino acids long. The chain's CDR3 is CASSTGLATSNEQFF. Written as DNA, the CDR3 is TGTGCCAGCAGCACGGGACTAGCCACCTCTAATGAGCAGTTCTTC.

The chain uses TRBV19 and TRBJ1-2; weak D call: TRBD1 (5 bases). CDR1 and CDR2 from the germline V gene are LNHDA and SQIVND (reference sequence). Trimming took off 5 bases at V and 4 bases at J, with 17 bases between the two ends. This CDR3 is built from 15 residues. CDR3 coding DNA: TGTGCCAGTAGTGTGGGGACTGGGAGCCGCTATGGCTACACCTTC. Its protein is CASSVGTGSRYGYTF.

The V gene is TRBV29-1, the J gene TRBJ1-2, with D unclear. Germline V CDR1 and CDR2: SQVTM, ANQGSEA. There are 12 residues in the CDR3. V lost 2 bases, J lost 10 bases, and 14 bases lay in between. The CDR3 is CSVEYRHKVYTF. The CDR3 DNA sequence: TGCAGCGTTGAATATAGACACAAGGTCTACACCTTC.

Turning to this clone: Sequence at one end of the junction differs from germline and may be a read error. This rearrangement joins TRBV7-9 to TRBJ1-2, with 7 bases aligning to TRBD1. Germline V gene data show CDR1 as SEHNR and CDR2 as FQNEAQ (reference sequence). The CDR3 covers 12 residues. CDR3 nucleotides: TGTTCCAGCACCGCAGGGGGTTATGGCTACACCTTC. Protein sequence: CSSTAGGYGYTF.

The CDR3 bases are TGTGCCAGCAGTAGGACAGGCCTTACCTCAACTAATGAAAAACTGTTTTTT. Encoded protein: CASSRTGLTSTNEKLFF. The chain employs TRBV27 and TRBJ1-4; 7 bases are shared with TRBD1. Trimming removed 5 bases from V and 0 bases from J; junction bases left unmatched: 9. Per germline, CDR1 MNHEY and CDR2 SMNVEV (reference sequence). The CDR3 has 17 amino acids. Using reference TRBV27 and TRBJ1-4 for the parts outside the CDR3, the full variable domain is EAQVTQNPRYLITVTGKKLTVTCSQNMNHEYMSWYRQDPGLGLRQIYYSMNVEVTDKGDVPEGYKVSRKEKRNFPLILESPSPNQTSLYFCASSRTGLTSTNEKLFFGSGTQLSVL.

The J gene is TRBJ2-7, the V gene TRBV7-2; TRBD1 matches 8 bases. Germline V gene sequence: CDR1 SGHTA, CDR2 FQGNSA. V gave up 5 bases and J gave up 2 bases; unmatched junction bases: 2. This CDR3 has 13 amino acids. This chain's CDR3 is CASSPDRAYEQYF. CDR3 bases: TGTGCCAGCAGCCCGGACAGGGCCTACGAGCAGTACTTC.

The chain has TRBV6-6 and TRBJ1-3, with a possible D match to TRBD1 (5 bases). Germline CDR1 and CDR2: MNHNY and SVGAGI (reference sequence). Trimming shortened V by 2 bases and J by 3 bases, and 11 bases separated the two germline ends. CDR3 length: 15 amino acids. The CDR3 bases are TGTGCCAGCAGTTACAGGGGCCTAGGTGGAAACACCATATATTTT. It specifies CASSYRGLGGNTIYF.

V gene TRBV5-6 combines with J gene TRBJ2-7; no firm D call. V gave up 0 bases and J gave up 1 base, with 11 bases separating them. Germline V gene data show CDR1 as SGHDT and CDR2 as YYEEEE. The CDR3 extends over 15 amino acids. CDR3 DNA sequence: TGTGCCAGCAGCTTGGTAGCTGCTCTATCCTACGAGCAGTACTTC. This gives the protein CASSLVAALSYEQYF.

This clone was detected only a few times. The chain uses TRBV18 and TRBJ1-3; D perhaps matches TRBD1 (5 bases). V shed 0 bases and J shed 4 bases, with 13 bases lying between them. CDR3 length: 16 amino acids. Germline CDR1 and CDR2: KGHSH and LQKENI. CDR3 protein: CASSPPQGIQGNTIYF. In DNA form, the CDR3 reads TGTGCCAGCTCACCACCCCAGGGTATTCAAGGAAACACCATATATTTT.

The rearrangement uses TRBV2 and TRBJ1-5, with D possibly matching TRBD1 (5 bases). The CDR3 has 14 residues. Trimming removed 8 bases from V and 7 bases from J, with 18 bases in between. CDR1 is SNHLY, CDR2 FYNNEI, per germline. The CDR3 DNA sequence: TGTGCCAGCCGGCGGGGGTCTACGGGGCAGCCCCAGCATTTT. It codes for CASRRGSTGQPQHF. The variable domain in full, completed from reference TRBV2 and TRBJ1-5, reads EPEVTQTPSHQVTQMGQEVILRCVPISNHLYFYWYRQILGQKVEFLVSFYNNEISEKSEIFDDQFSVERPDGSNFTLKIRSTKLEDSAMYFCASRRGSTGQPQHFGDGTRLSIL.

This sequence joins TRBV29-1 and TRBJ1-1; 8 nucleotides line up with TRBD1. With V trimmed by 2 bases and J by 8 bases, 4 bases remained unmatched. CDR1 is SQVTM, CDR2 ANQGSEA, per germline. The length of the CDR3 is 12 residues. This chain's CDR3 is CSVELRGQEAFF. The CDR3 DNA reads TGCAGCGTTGAACTCAGGGGGCAAGAAGCTTTCTTT.

V is TRBV5-4 and J is TRBJ1-6; TRBD1 matches 7 bases. The CDR3 sequence is 15 residues long. The junction had 5 bases not matched to a gene; V was cut back by 0 bases and J by 8 bases. CDR1 and CDR2 from the germline V gene are SGHNT and YYREEE (reference sequence). CDR3 protein: CASSLGGQDDSPLHF. In DNA form, the CDR3 reads TGTGCCAGCAGCTTGGGAGGACAGGACGATTCACCCCTCCACTTT.